This T cell receptor (beta chain) was obtained from a study of lymphopenia after photon versus proton radiotherapy. Study-wide findings and caveats: Survival link was tested only in deceased patients; proton benefit remains a possibility. Under photons, naive T cells and diversity fell while effector/memory populations rose.

In regard to this clone: The antigen remains unidentified. At one end the junction does not follow the germline gene, possibly because of a read error.

Assay used: immunoSEQ multiplex PCR; TCRdb lists only in-frame clones, some missing. The sample lists around 62,000 clones; about 88% were seen once. The germline gives CDR1 SSHAT, CDR2 FNYEAQ (reference sequence). This CDR3 is 15 amino acids long. The sample in question was peripheral blood, obtained from a patient treated with proton-based radiotherapy. V usage is TRBV7-7 and J usage is TRBJ2-3; the D gene could be TRBD1 or TRBD2 (5 bases each). This receptor was obtained from a man aged 55 to 70 with pancreatic cancer. CDR3: CASSLAHGAQDTQYF. The CDR3 bases are TGTGCTAGCAGCTTAGCGCATGGGGCCCAAGATACGCAGTATTTT.